This T cell receptor (beta chain) was identified in a study of early T cells in non-severe SARS-CoV-2 infection listed by TCRdb under 2021. As for the study more broadly: TCR sequencing used bulk RNA from unsorted whole blood, so alpha and beta chains could not be paired.

The study was a case-control design nested within a healthcare worker cohort in London, UK, with weekly nasopharyngeal swab PCR tests and blood sampling. Between 23 and 31 March 2020, the week of the UK lockdown, healthcare workers were enrolled and then followed up weekly for as long as 16 weeks. With respect to this clonotype: Its antigen is unknown. Base qualities are not at hand, and no much larger clone is one base apart.

Overall study outcomes, separate from this receptor: VDJdb matching was skewed toward anti-spike CD8 responses and likely underestimated virus-specific expansions by missing private and CD4 specificities.

Library preparation employed 5' RACE. Instrument on record: NextSeq 500. In the TCR library protocol, unique molecular identifiers were attached to individual cDNA molecules to correct for PCR bias and sequencing error. Both TCR alpha and beta chains were sequenced, and tight co-correlation was observed between alpha and beta sequence abundances in each sample. From the authors' description of their analysis: Decombinator V4 was used to annotate the V gene, J gene and CDR3 of the TCR sequences. Expanded TCRs were defined as changing significantly between any two time points under a Poisson model with p below 0.0001. TCR abundances were normalised to the total number of TCRs sequenced in each sample and reported as counts per million. MAIT TCRs were defined by TRAV1-2 paired with TRAJ12, TRAJ20 or TRAJ33, and iNKT TCRs by TRAV10 paired with TRAJ18. VDJdb, accessed on 1 November 2021, was searched for TCRs annotated for CMV, EBV and SARS-CoV-2, and TCRs annotated for more than one antigen were excluded. The public reads were reanalyzed by TCRdb: fastp trimming at Q25, MiXCR alignment, in-frame beta chains only. Each CDR3 protein gets just one entry, which takes the most common genes and DNA from the rows behind it. For this entry, the V and J calls and clone size follow TCRdb and not the study's own pipeline. This sample is represented by tens of thousands of distinct CDR3 sequences; 12% of them were singletons. Of the sample, around 5.8% falls within the top ten clones.

Trimming at the junction amounts to 5 bases on V and 2 bases on J, and the germline ends lie 10 bases apart. The germline V gene encodes CDR1 SQVTM and CDR2 ANQGSEA. The CDR3 covers 12 residues, taking in both the cysteine and the phenylalanine. The retained sequence is limited to the CDR3, 36 bases, with the frame set at the first base. Specimen: whole blood. The sequence joins TRBV29-1 to TRBJ2-7; the D gene is unclear. This TCR came from an adult who was a healthcare worker with PCR-confirmed SARS-CoV-2 infection or an uninfected control (not recorded which). The sequenced DNA: TGCAGCGTTTCATTAGGGACCTACGAGCAGTACTTC. It specifies CSVSLGTYEQYF.